Only a few counts were recorded for the clone carrying this TCR beta chain. These data come from a study of T-cell memory formation after mild COVID-19. The CDR3 extends over 15 amino acids. Trimming left V 1 base short and J 2 bases short, with 10 bases between. CDR1 and CDR2 (germline): SEHNR, FQNEAQ (reference sequence). The authors produced TCR alpha and TCR beta cDNA libraries with sample barcodes and UMIs by 5'RACE using constant-segment primers. MiXCR was run by TCRdb on the 5' RACE reads, yielding one entry per CDR3 protein. The data show about 210,000 distinct CDR3 sequences, around 30% seen once.

The chain uses TRBV7-9 and TRBJ2-3; TRBD1 or TRBD2 may be the D gene (5 bases each). The sequence came from an adult woman who had mild COVID-19 (a few samples of this study predate the infection). Cell type and time point are not known. The material sequenced was PBMCs or a T cell subset sorted from them (not recorded which). The CDR3 bases are TGTGCCAGCAGCTTAGGGGGGATCCCCACAGATACGCAGTATTTT. This translates into CASSLGGIPTDTQYF.